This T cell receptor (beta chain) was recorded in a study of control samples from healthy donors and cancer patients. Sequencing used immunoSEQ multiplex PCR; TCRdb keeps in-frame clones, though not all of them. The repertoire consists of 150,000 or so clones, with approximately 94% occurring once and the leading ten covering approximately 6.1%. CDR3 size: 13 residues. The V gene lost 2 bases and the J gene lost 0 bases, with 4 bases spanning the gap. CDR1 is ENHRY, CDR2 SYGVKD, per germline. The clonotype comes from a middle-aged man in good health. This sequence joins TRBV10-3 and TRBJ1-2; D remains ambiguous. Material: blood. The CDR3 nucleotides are TGTGCCATCAGTGAGGCAGCTAACTATGGCTACACCTTC. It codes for CAISEAANYGYTF.